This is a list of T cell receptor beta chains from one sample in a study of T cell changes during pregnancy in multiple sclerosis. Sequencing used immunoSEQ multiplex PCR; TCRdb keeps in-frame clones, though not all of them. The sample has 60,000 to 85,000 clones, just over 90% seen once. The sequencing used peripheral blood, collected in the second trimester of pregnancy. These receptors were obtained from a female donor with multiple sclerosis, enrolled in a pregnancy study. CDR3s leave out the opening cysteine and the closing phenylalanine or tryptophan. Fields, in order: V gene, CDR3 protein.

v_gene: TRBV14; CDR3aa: ASSRRPGQGTDTQY
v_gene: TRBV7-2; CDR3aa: ASSLLGNTEAF
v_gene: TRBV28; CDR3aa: ASSPGGPSNQPQH
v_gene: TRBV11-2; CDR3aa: ASSLAQANVLT
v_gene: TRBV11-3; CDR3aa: ASSLGASGGSNEQF
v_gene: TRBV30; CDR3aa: AWSVEQGRLGVQYT
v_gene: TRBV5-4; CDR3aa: ASSSTSGGYNEQF
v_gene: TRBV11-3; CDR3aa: ASSFAGKETQY
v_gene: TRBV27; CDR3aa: ASSQLAGYNEQF
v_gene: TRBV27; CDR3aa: ASSRGRRETQY
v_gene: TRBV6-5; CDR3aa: ASTSRDSSYGYT
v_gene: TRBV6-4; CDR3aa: ASTSSSGGLDTQY
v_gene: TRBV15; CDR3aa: ATSIGQGFRADTGELF
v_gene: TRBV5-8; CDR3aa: ASAKPGTYWNSNQPQH
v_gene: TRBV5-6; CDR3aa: ASSARPQGDSPLH